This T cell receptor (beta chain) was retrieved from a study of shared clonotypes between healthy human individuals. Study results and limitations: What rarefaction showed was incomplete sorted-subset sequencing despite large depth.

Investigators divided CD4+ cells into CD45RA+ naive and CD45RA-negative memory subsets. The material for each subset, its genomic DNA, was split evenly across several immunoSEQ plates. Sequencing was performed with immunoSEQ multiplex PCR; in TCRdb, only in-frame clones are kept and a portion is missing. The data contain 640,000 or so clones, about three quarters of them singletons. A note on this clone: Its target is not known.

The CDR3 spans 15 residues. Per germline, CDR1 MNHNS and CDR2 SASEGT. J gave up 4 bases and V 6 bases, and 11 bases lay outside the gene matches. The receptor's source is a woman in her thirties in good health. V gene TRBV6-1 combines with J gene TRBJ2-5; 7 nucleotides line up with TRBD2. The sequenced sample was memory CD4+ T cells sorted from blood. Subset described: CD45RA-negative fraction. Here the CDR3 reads CASRDGRNYGETQYF. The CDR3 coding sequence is TGTGCCAGCAGAGACGGGAGGAATTACGGAGAGACCCAGTACTTC.